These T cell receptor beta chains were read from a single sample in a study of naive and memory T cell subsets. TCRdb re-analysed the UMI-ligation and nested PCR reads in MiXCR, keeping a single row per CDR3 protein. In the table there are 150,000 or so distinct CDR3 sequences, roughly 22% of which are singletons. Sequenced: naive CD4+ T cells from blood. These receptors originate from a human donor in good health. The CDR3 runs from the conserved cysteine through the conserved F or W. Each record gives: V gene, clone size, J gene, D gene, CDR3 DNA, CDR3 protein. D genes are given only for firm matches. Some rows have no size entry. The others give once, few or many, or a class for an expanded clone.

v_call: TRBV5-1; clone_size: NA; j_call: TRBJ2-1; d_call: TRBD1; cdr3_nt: TGCGCCAGCAGCTACTCCACAGGGGGCAATGAGCAGTTCTTC; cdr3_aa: CASSYSTGGNEQFF
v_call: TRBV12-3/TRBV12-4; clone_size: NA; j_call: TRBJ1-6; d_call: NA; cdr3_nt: TGTGCCAGCAGCCCCGGGGTACCGTCCTCGTTTAATTCACCCCTCCACTTT; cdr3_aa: CASSPGVPSSFNSPLHF
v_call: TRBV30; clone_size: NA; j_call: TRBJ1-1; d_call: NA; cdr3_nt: TGTGCCTGGGATATCAAAGTTGGGACTGAAGCTTTCTTT; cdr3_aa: CAWDIKVGTEAFF
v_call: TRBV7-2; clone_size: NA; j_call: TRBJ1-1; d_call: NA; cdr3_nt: TGTGCCAGCAGCAAAGCCCTGGGTGGAGGGATCGAAGCTTTCTTT; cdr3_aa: CASSKALGGGIEAFF
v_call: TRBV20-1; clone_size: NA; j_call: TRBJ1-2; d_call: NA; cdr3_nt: TGCAGTGCTAGAAAAGTGACGGCGCGAGGCTACACCTTC; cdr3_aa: CSARKVTARGYTF
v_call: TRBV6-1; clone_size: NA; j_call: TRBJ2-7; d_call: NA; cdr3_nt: TGTGCCAGCAGTCCCCAACAGGGTGGCTCCTACGAGCAGTACTTC; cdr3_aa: CASSPQQGGSYEQYF
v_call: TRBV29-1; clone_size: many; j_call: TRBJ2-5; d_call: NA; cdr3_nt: TGCAGCGTGAAGCAAGGGTTCGGGGGATTCGAGACCCAGTACTTC; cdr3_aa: CSVKQGFGGFETQYF
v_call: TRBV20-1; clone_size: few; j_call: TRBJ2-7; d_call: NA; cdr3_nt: TGCAGTGCTGCGGACAGCAAAACCCACTACTACGAGCAGTACTTC; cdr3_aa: CSAADSKTHYYEQYF
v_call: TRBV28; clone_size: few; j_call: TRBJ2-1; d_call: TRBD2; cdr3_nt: TGTGCCAGCAGACTCAGGACTAGCGGGAGGAACAATGAGCAGTTCTTC; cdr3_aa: CASRLRTSGRNNEQFF
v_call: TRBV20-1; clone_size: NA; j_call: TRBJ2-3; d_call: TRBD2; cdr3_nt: TGCAGTGCTAGTCACTCTAGCGGCAATTCCCTGACGCAGTATTTT; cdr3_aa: CSASHSSGNSLTQYF
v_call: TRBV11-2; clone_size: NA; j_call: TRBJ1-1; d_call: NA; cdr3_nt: TGTGCCAGCAGCTTCCCCGGCAGGGCTGAAGCTTTCTTT; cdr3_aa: CASSFPGRAEAFF
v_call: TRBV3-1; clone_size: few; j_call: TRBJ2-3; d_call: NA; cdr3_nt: TGTGCCAGCAGCTGGGGAGCGGGTACGCAGTATTTT; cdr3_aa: CASSWGAGTQYF
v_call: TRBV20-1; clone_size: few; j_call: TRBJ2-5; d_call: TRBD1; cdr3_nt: TGCAGTGCTAGAGGGACGGACAGGGATGAGACCCAGTACTTC; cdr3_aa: CSARGTDRDETQYF
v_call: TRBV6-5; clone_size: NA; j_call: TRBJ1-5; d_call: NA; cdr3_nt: TGTGCCAGCAGTTACTCGGGGAGAGGCTCAGGACAGCCCCAGCATTTT; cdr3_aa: CASSYSGRGSGQPQHF
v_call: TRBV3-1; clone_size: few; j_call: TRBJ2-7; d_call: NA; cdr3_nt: TGTGCCAGCAGCCAACGGGTCTCACCCTACGAGCAGTACTTC; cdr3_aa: CASSQRVSPYEQYF
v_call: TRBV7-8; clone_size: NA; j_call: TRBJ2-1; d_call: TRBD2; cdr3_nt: TGTGCCAGCAGCTTACCAGTCGGGGAGGGGAATGAGCAGTTCTTC; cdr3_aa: CASSLPVGEGNEQFF
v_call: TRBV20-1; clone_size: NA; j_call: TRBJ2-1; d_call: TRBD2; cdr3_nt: TGCAGTGCTATCGCGGGAGGGCCCGATGAGCAGTTCTTC; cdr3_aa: CSAIAGGPDEQFF
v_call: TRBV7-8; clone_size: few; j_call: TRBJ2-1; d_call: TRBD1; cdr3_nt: TGTGCCAGCAGTTCTCGAGACAGGGGGCACCATGAGCAGTTCTTC; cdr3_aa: CASSSRDRGHHEQFF
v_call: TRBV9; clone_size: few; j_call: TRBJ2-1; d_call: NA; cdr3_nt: TGTGCCAGCAGCGTCGGGGGGCTTGAGCAGTTCTTC; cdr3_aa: CASSVGGLEQFF
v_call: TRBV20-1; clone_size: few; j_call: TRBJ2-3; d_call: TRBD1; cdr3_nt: TGCAGTGCAACAGGGGGCAGACTAAGCACAGATACGCAGTATTTT; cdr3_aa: CSATGGRLSTDTQYF
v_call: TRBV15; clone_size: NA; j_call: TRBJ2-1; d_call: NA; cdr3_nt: TGTGCCACCAGCAGAGATCTCTTTATGAGCGTGCAGTTCTTC; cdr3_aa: CATSRDLFMSVQFF
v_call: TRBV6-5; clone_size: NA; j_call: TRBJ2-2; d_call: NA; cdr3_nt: TGTGCCAGCAGTTACGCCGCGCGATCCACCGGGGAGCTGTTTTTT; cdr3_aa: CASSYAARSTGELFF